These T cell receptor beta chains were read from a single sample in a study of blood T cell repertoires in COVID-19. Clones were sequenced by immunoSEQ multiplex PCR, and TCRdb holds only the in-frame ones, with some missing. The profile shows roughly 360,000 clones, 81% of them singletons. The sequencing input was peripheral blood. The receptors originated from a human donor with acute or convalescent COVID-19. The donor label of this sample is uncertain. Each CDR3 is given with its conserved first and last residue. A D gene is named only where the DNA matches it firmly. Clone size is shown for a subset of rows, as once, few, many or a class of expanded clone.

size: -
J: TRBJ2-3
V: TRBV28
D: TRBD2
length: 14
DNA: TGTGCCAGCAGTTTCGGGGGGAGCACAGATACGCAGTATTTT
CDR3: CASSFGGSTDTQYF

size: few
J: TRBJ1-2
V: TRBV19
D: -
length: 13
DNA: TGTGCCAGTAGCGAGCAGGGCAACTATGGCTACACCTTC
CDR3: CASSEQGNYGYTF

size: -
J: TRBJ1-4
V: TRBV5-8
D: TRBD1
length: 18
DNA: TGTGCCAGCAGCTTGGCGGGGACAGGGCGACCAACTAATGAAAAACTGTTTTTT
CDR3: CASSLAGTGRPTNEKLFF

size: -
J: TRBJ2-7
V: TRBV2
D: -
length: 12
DNA: TGTGCCAGCAGACCAGACAGTTACGAGCAGTACTTC
CDR3: CASRPDSYEQYF

size: -
J: TRBJ2-1
V: TRBV4-1
D: -
length: 14
DNA: TGCGCCAGCAGCCACCCCTTAGGCGGCGGGGAGCAGTTCTTC
CDR3: CASSHPLGGGEQFF

size: -
J: TRBJ2-7
V: TRBV25-1
D: -
length: 14
DNA: TGTGCCAGCAGTGAAGGAGGGTCGATCTCCGTACAGTACTTC
CDR3: CASSEGGSISVQYF

size: few
J: TRBJ1-3
V: TRBV7-9
D: -
length: 14
DNA: TGTGCCAGCAACACCAGGTCCTCTGGAAACACCATATATTTT
CDR3: CASNTRSSGNTIYF

size: -
J: TRBJ2-7
V: TRBV6-4
D: TRBD2
length: 20
DNA: TGTGCCAGCAGTGCCGCCAGACTAGCGGGAGTAGGTAGCCACCCGGGCGAGCAGTACTTC
CDR3: CASSAARLAGVGSHPGEQYF

size: once
J: TRBJ1-1
V: TRBV30
D: -
length: 14
DNA: TGTGCCTGGAGTCCCCGGCAGGGGTACACTGAAGCTTTCTTT
CDR3: CAWSPRQGYTEAFF

size: once
J: TRBJ1-1
V: TRBV29-1
D: -
length: 11
DNA: TGCAGCGTTGCCGGTGTCGCTGAAGCTTTCTTT
CDR3: CSVAGVAEAFF

size: -
J: TRBJ1-2
V: TRBV18
D: TRBD1
length: 15
DNA: TGTGCCAGCTCACGGGACAGCCACTTGAACTATGGCTACACCTTC
CDR3: CASSRDSHLNYGYTF

size: few
J: TRBJ2-3
V: TRBV4-2
D: TRBD1
length: 15
DNA: TGTGCCAGCAGCCAAGGGACAGGGCACACAGATACGCAGTATTTT
CDR3: CASSQGTGHTDTQYF

size: -
J: TRBJ2-3
V: TRBV3-1/TRBV3-2
D: -
length: 14
DNA: TGTGCCAGCAGCCAACAGGGAATTGGAGATACGCAGTATTTT
CDR3: CASSQQGIGDTQYF

size: -
J: TRBJ1-3
V: TRBV3-1/TRBV3-2
D: -
length: 14
DNA: TGTGCCAGCCGACGGACTTTCTCTGGAAACACCATATATTTT
CDR3: CASRRTFSGNTIYF

size: few
J: TRBJ2-6
V: TRBV7-2
D: -
length: 15
DNA: TGTGCCAGCAGCTTAGTTAACTCTGGGGCCAACGTCCTGACTTTC
CDR3: CASSLVNSGANVLTF

size: once
J: TRBJ2-7
V: TRBV3-1/TRBV3-2
D: TRBD1
length: 15
DNA: TGTGCCAGCAGCCGTACCCCCGGGACAGCTTACGAGCAGTACTTC
CDR3: CASSRTPGTAYEQYF

size: -
J: TRBJ1-2
V: TRBV5-1
D: -
length: 14
DNA: TGCGCCAGCAGCTGGGAACAGGGAACTAATGGCTACACCTTC
CDR3: CASSWEQGTNGYTF

size: -
J: TRBJ1-4
V: TRBV24-1
D: -
length: 16
DNA: TGTGCCACCAGTGTGTCCGGGTCAGCCGGTAATGAAAAACTGTTTTTT
CDR3: CATSVSGSAGNEKLFF

size: few
J: TRBJ2-7
V: TRBV14
D: TRBD1
length: 14
DNA: TGTGCCAGCAGCCATCGACAGGGGTCCTACGAGCAGTACTTC
CDR3: CASSHRQGSYEQYF

size: -
J: TRBJ2-1
V: TRBV3-1/TRBV3-2
D: -
length: 13
DNA: TGTGCCAGCAGCCAAGTGTATAAAAATGAGCAGTTCTTC
CDR3: CASSQVYKNEQFF

size: -
J: TRBJ1-2
V: TRBV28
D: TRBD1
length: 13
DNA: TGTGCCAGCAAGAGGGACAGGACTTATGGCTACACCTTC
CDR3: CASKRDRTYGYTF

size: -
J: TRBJ2-7
V: TRBV4-1
D: TRBD2
length: 16
DNA: TGCGCCAGCAGCCAAGATAGCGGGGGCACGACCTACGAGCAGTACTTC
CDR3: CASSQDSGGTTYEQYF

size: -
J: TRBJ2-1
V: TRBV4-2
D: TRBD2
length: 17
DNA: TGTGCCAGCAGCCAAACTCCGGGACTAGCGGGGAGCAATGAGCAGTTCTTC
CDR3: CASSQTPGLAGSNEQFF

size: -
J: TRBJ2-1
V: TRBV2
D: TRBD2
length: 11
DNA: TGTGCCAGCAGAGGGTGGGAGGGTAAGTTCTTC
CDR3: CASRGWEGKFF

size: -
J: TRBJ2-1
V: TRBV4-1
D: TRBD2
length: 15
DNA: TGCGCCAGCAGCCAAGCGGGGGGGGCCCCAGGTGAGCAGTTCTTC
CDR3: CASSQAGGAPGEQFF

size: once
J: TRBJ2-7
V: TRBV6-5
D: -
length: 14
DNA: TGTGCCAGCAGCCCGTACGGCGGCGCCTACGAGCAGTACTTC
CDR3: CASSPYGGAYEQYF

size: once
J: TRBJ1-2
V: TRBV4-1
D: -
length: 16
DNA: TGCGCCAGCAGCCAAGAGCCCCTCCCGGTAGCTTATGGCTACACCTTC
CDR3: CASSQEPLPVAYGYTF

size: -
J: TRBJ2-3
V: TRBV7-9
D: -
length: 15
DNA: TGTGCCAGCAGCTTAGCAGGGGGTCGTACAGATACGCAGTATTTT
CDR3: CASSLAGGRTDTQYF

size: few
J: TRBJ1-2
V: TRBV28
D: -
length: 16
DNA: TGTGCCAGCAGTCCCCCGGGTGTAGGGGGGGCATATGGCTACACCTTC
CDR3: CASSPPGVGGAYGYTF

size: few
J: TRBJ1-5
V: TRBV5-5
D: -
length: 14
DNA: TGTGCCAGCAGCTTTGGGGGGAGCAATCAGCCCCAGCATTTT
CDR3: CASSFGGSNQPQHF

size: -
J: TRBJ2-1
V: TRBV3-1/TRBV3-2
D: -
length: 15
DNA: TGTGCCAGCAGCTCTAGGGACTCGCGGTACAATGAGCAGTTCTTC
CDR3: CASSSRDSRYNEQFF

size: -
J: TRBJ2-7
V: TRBV2
D: TRBD2
length: 13
DNA: TGTGCCAGCAGCGGGGTAGCGGGAGTCGGGCAGTACTTC
CDR3: CASSGVAGVGQYF

size: -
J: TRBJ1-5
V: TRBV27
D: -
length: 15
DNA: TGTGCCAGCAGTTTAGGATTCAGGGGCAATCAGCCCCAGCATTTT
CDR3: CASSLGFRGNQPQHF

size: -
J: TRBJ1-3
V: TRBV4-1
D: -
length: 12
DNA: TGCGCCAGCAGCCACTTCGAGGACACCATATATTTT
CDR3: CASSHFEDTIYF

size: -
J: TRBJ2-1
V: TRBV28
D: TRBD2
length: 16
DNA: TGTGCCAGCATCGATCTAGCGGGGGGCCTAGACAATGAGCAGTTCTTC
CDR3: CASIDLAGGLDNEQFF

size: -
J: TRBJ1-2
V: TRBV5-4
D: -
length: 14
DNA: TGTGCCAGCACTGCGGGCCGAACTAACTATGGCTACACCTTC
CDR3: CASTAGRTNYGYTF

size: -
J: TRBJ1-2
V: TRBV30
D: -
length: 11
DNA: TGTGCCGGCCACGTTAACTATGGCTACACCTTC
CDR3: CAGHVNYGYTF

size: -
J: TRBJ2-2
V: TRBV19
D: -
length: 16
DNA: TGTGCCAGCAGTGGCCCGCGGCCTAGGAACACCGGGGAGCTGTTTTTT
CDR3: CASSGPRPRNTGELFF

size: -
J: TRBJ1-1
V: TRBV10-2
D: TRBD1
length: 13
DNA: TGCGCCAGCAGTGGGGACAGGAGTCGACAAGCTTTCTTT
CDR3: CASSGDRSRQAFF

size: few
J: TRBJ2-4
V: TRBV18
D: TRBD1
length: 15
DNA: TGTGCCAGCTCACCATGGAGACAGGGGGAAAACATTCAGTACTTC
CDR3: CASSPWRQGENIQYF

size: -
J: TRBJ1-4
V: TRBV30
D: TRBD1
length: 13
DNA: TGTGCCTGGGCCACGGGACAGGTTGAAAAACTGTTTTTT
CDR3: CAWATGQVEKLFF

size: -
J: TRBJ2-5
V: TRBV3-1/TRBV3-2
D: TRBD1
length: 16
DNA: TGTGCCAGCAGCCAAGTTCACAGGGGATATGTGGAGACCCAGTACTTC
CDR3: CASSQVHRGYVETQYF

size: -
J: TRBJ2-2
V: TRBV30
D: TRBD1
length: 15
DNA: TGTGCCTGGACCCAATACAGGGGGCAGGGCGGGGAGCTGTTTTTT
CDR3: CAWTQYRGQGGELFF

size: -
J: TRBJ1-2
V: TRBV3-1/TRBV3-2
D: -
length: 13
DNA: TGTGCCAGCAGCCAAGCCTATAACTATGGCTACACCTTC
CDR3: CASSQAYNYGYTF

size: -
J: TRBJ2-6
V: TRBV6-2/TRBV6-3
D: -
length: 17
DNA: TGTGCCAGCAGTTACCAAGCGGTTATCTCTGGGGCCAACGTCCTGACTTTC
CDR3: CASSYQAVISGANVLTF

size: few
J: TRBJ1-1
V: TRBV5-1
D: -
length: 15
DNA: TGCGCCAGCAGCTTGGCGGGAGGATTGAACACTGAAGCTTTCTTT
CDR3: CASSLAGGLNTEAFF

size: few
J: TRBJ1-3
V: TRBV30
D: -
length: 13
DNA: TGTGCCTGGAAGGGGACTGCCCTCGGCACCATATATTTT
CDR3: CAWKGTALGTIYF

size: -
J: TRBJ1-1
V: TRBV30
D: -
length: 13
DNA: TGTGCCTGGGGTGACAGGCCTAGGACTGAAGCTTTCTTT
CDR3: CAWGDRPRTEAFF

size: once
J: TRBJ1-5
V: TRBV19
D: -
length: 13
DNA: TGTGCCAGTAGTACTTCGAGAATGAGGACCCAGCATTTT
CDR3: CASSTSRMRTQHF

size: -
J: TRBJ2-3
V: TRBV24-1
D: TRBD1
length: 18
DNA: TGTGCCACCAGTGATTTAGGACAGGCGGGCCCCTCTACAGATACGCAGTATTTT
CDR3: CATSDLGQAGPSTDTQYF

size: -
J: TRBJ2-1
V: TRBV7-9
D: -
length: 14
DNA: TGTGCCAGCAGTCTAGCAGCGGGTTACAATGAGCAGTTCTTC
CDR3: CASSLAAGYNEQFF

size: few
J: TRBJ1-4
V: TRBV5-1
D: TRBD1
length: 14
DNA: TGCGCCAGCAGCGCCGGGACAGGGGTTGAAAAACTGTTTTTT
CDR3: CASSAGTGVEKLFF

size: -
J: TRBJ2-1
V: TRBV4-1
D: TRBD2
length: 13
DNA: TGCGCCAGCATGGGGGAGGGGACGGATGAGCAGTTCTTC
CDR3: CASMGEGTDEQFF

size: -
J: TRBJ1-2
V: TRBV19
D: -
length: 12
DNA: TGTGCCAGTAGTATGTCCGTATTTGGCTACACCTTC
CDR3: CASSMSVFGYTF

size: -
J: TRBJ1-2
V: TRBV19
D: TRBD1
length: 13
DNA: TGTGCCAGTAGCCTGACAGGGAGGTATGGCTACACCTTC
CDR3: CASSLTGRYGYTF

size: few
J: TRBJ1-2
V: TRBV5-1
D: -
length: 16
DNA: TGCGCCAGCAGCTTCGGGTCAGGGAAGAGGAACTATGGCTACACCTTC
CDR3: CASSFGSGKRNYGYTF

size: -
J: TRBJ1-1
V: TRBV5-1
D: -
length: 16
DNA: TGCGCCAGCAGCTCCCCTTCCTTACGGGGGAACGCTGAAGCTTTCTTT
CDR3: CASSSPSLRGNAEAFF

size: -
J: TRBJ1-6
V: TRBV28
D: TRBD1
length: 14
DNA: TGTGCCAGCAGTTTCGGACAGGGCAATTCACCCCTCCACTTT
CDR3: CASSFGQGNSPLHF